The rows below give T cell receptor beta chains drawn from one sample of a study of cytomegalovirus exposure and HLA in healthy donors. TCRdb keeps only in-frame clones here, not all; method: immunoSEQ multiplex PCR. The table records some 100,000 clones, 69% of them present only once. The sequencing sample was made of PBMCs. These receptors came from a woman in her 70s in good health and CMV-seropositive. CDR3s include the opening cysteine and the closing phenylalanine or tryptophan. D genes are given only for firm matches. The size entry is marked missing in some rows and otherwise reads once, few, many or a size class.

j_call | v_call | d_call | cdr3_length | clone_size | cdr3_aa | cdr3_nt
TRBJ1-3 | TRBV4-1 | - | 16 | few | CASSQGLVGAGNTIYF | TGCGCCAGCAGCCAAGGGTTGGTGGGAGCAGGAAACACCATATATTTT
TRBJ2-5 | TRBV15 | - | 14 | - | CATSRPGGAETQYF | TGTGCCACCAGCAGGCCCGGAGGAGCGGAGACCCAGTACTTC
TRBJ2-3 | TRBV4-3 | TRBD2 | 19 | - | CASSQRVSGGVGSADTQYF | TGCGCCAGCAGCCAACGCGTTAGCGGGGGGGTCGGTTCTGCAGATACGCAGTATTTT
TRBJ1-1 | TRBV7-3 | TRBD1 | 15 | - | CASSLWGDRGSEAFF | TGTGCCAGCAGCTTATGGGGTGACAGGGGATCTGAAGCTTTCTTT
TRBJ2-1 | TRBV27 | - | 16 | many | CASSRLLASPNNEQFF | TGTGCCAGCAGCCGCCTCCTAGCAAGCCCAAACAATGAGCAGTTCTTC
TRBJ1-2 | TRBV10-1 | - | 18 | - | CASSESEAASTANYGYTF | TGCGCCAGCAGTGAGTCGGAGGCAGCTTCAACAGCTAACTATGGCTACACCTTC
TRBJ2-5 | TRBV10-3 | - | 15 | once | CAISESGAWQETQYF | TGTGCCATCAGTGAGTCTGGGGCATGGCAAGAGACCCAGTACTTC
TRBJ1-2 | TRBV9 | - | 16 | few | CASSVVLQGGAYGYTF | TGTGCCAGCAGCGTAGTTCTTCAGGGAGGGGCTTATGGCTACACCTTC
TRBJ1-1 | TRBV7-9 | - | 14 | few | CASLPQSVNTEAFF | TGTGCCAGCCTACCTCAAAGTGTGAACACTGAAGCTTTCTTT
TRBJ1-5 | TRBV27 | TRBD1 | 15 | - | CASSFRDSPDQPQHF | TGTGCCAGCAGTTTTCGGGACAGTCCAGATCAGCCCCAGCATTTT